The present T cell receptor (beta chain) was sequenced within a study of T cell changes during pregnancy in multiple sclerosis. The protocol was immunoSEQ multiplex PCR, while the TCRdb copy is restricted to in-frame clones and leaves out a portion. The sample has some 73,000 clones; around 94% are singletons. V was clipped by 6 bases and J by 5 bases, with 13 bases between them. Germline loops: CDR1 MDHEN, CDR2 SYDVKM. This CDR3 spans 13 amino acids. The input for sequencing was peripheral blood, taken in the third trimester of pregnancy. The origin of this receptor is a female donor in good health, enrolled as a control in a pregnancy study. The chain couples TRBV28 to TRBJ2-5; D is possibly TRBD2 (5 bases). CDR3 loop: CASSEGRRETQYF. The DNA of the CDR3 is TGTGCCAGCAGCGAGGGCCGACGGGAGACCCAGTACTTC. Supplemented by reference TRBV28 and TRBJ2-5, the full variable domain reads DVKVTQSSRYLVKRTGEKVFLECVQDMDHENMFWYRQDPGLGLRLIYFSYDVKMKEKGDIPEGYSVSREKKERFSLILESASTNQTSMYLCASSEGRRETQYFGPGTRLLVL.